One sample yielded the 15 T cell receptor beta chains listed below, sequenced in a study of blood T cell repertoires in COVID-19. Sequencing was performed with immunoSEQ multiplex PCR; in TCRdb, only in-frame clones are kept and a portion is missing. Of around 45,000 clones listed, roughly 80% are singletons. Sample: peripheral blood. These TCRs come from a woman of 80 years or more with acute or convalescent COVID-19.

The V and J genes are TRBV7-9 and TRBJ1-1, with TRBD1 matching 7 bases. The CDR3 is 16 residues long. J was trimmed by 1 base and V by 0 bases; bases with no gene match: 5. Germline V gene sequence: CDR1 SEHNR, CDR2 FQNEAQ (reference sequence). DNA of the CDR3: TGTGCCAGCAGCTTAGCCTGGACAGGCGCGAACACTGAAGCTTTCTTT. This codes for CASSLAWTGANTEAFF.

The chain has TRBV12-3 or TRBV12-4 and TRBJ1-1; TRBD1 matches 7 bases. V shed 11 bases, J shed 1 base, and the junction held 7 bases outside the gene matches. The CDR3 is made up of 13 amino acids. Here the CDR3 DNA reads TGTGCCTCTCAGGGACAGCCGAACACTGAAGCTTTCTTT. It specifies CASQGQPNTEAFF.

The rearrangement links TRBV6-1 to TRBJ1-3; TRBD1 agrees at 7 bases. CDR1 is MNHNS, CDR2 SASEGT, per germline. Trimming at V came to 2 bases and at J to 4 bases, leaving 2 bases not matched to a gene. The length of the CDR3 is 14 residues. CDR3: CASSETGVGNTIYF. The CDR3 DNA is TGTGCCAGCAGTGAAACAGGGGTAGGAAACACCATATATTTT.

V gene TRBV18 combines with J gene TRBJ2-7; weak D call: TRBD1 (5 bases). Trimming cost V 5 bases and J 5 bases, with 19 bases left between them. CDR1 and CDR2 from the germline V gene are KGHSH and LQKENI. There are 15 residues in the CDR3. CDR3 amino acids: CASSIRTNQADEQYF. CDR3 nucleotide sequence: TGTGCCAGCTCAATTCGGACAAATCAGGCGGACGAGCAGTACTTC.

J is TRBJ2-1 and V is TRBV18, with 7 nucleotides matching TRBD1. V trimming: 0 bases; J trimming: 4 bases; junction bases outside the gene matches: 3. This CDR3 is built from 15 residues. Germline V lookup: CDR1 KGHSH, CDR2 LQKENI. CDR3 residues: CASSPPRTGYNEQFF. As DNA, the CDR3 is TGTGCCAGCTCACCACCTCGGACAGGTTACAATGAGCAGTTCTTC.

On this clone: The sample contains more than one DNA sequence encoding this CDR3. This chain links TRBV25-1 with TRBJ2-2; the D gene is possibly TRBD2 (6 bases). The CDR3 extends over 15 amino acids. Trimming removed 3 bases from V and 2 bases from J, with 10 bases in between. Per germline, CDR1 MGHDK and CDR2 SYGVNS. The CDR3, as DNA: TGTGCCAGCAGTGAGTGGAGGGGCAACACCGGGGAGCTGTTTTTT. The encoded protein is CASSEWRGNTGELFF.

The chain recombines TRBV5-1 with TRBJ2-3; tentatively, D is TRBD1 (6 bases). The V end was cut by 2 bases, the J end by 4 bases, with 11 bases between. Germline V lookup: CDR1 SGHRS, CDR2 YFSETQ. The CDR3 spans 14 residues. The CDR3 DNA is TGCGCCAGCAGCTTCATGTCAGGGGCAGATACGCAGTATTTT. It encodes CASSFMSGADTQYF.

This chain connects TRBV19 to TRBJ1-3; D might be TRBD1 (6 bases). The CDR3 loop spans 17 amino acids. The germline V gene encodes CDR1 LNHDA and CDR2 SQIVND (reference sequence). Trimming removed 3 bases at V and 0 bases at J, with 15 bases between. The DNA of the CDR3 is TGTGCCAGTAGTATCTTGGCGACAGGAAGCTCTGGAAACACCATATATTTT. Translated: CASSILATGSSGNTIYF.

The J gene is TRBJ2-7, the V gene TRBV7-8; the match to TRBD2 covers 9 bases. The trim removed 0 bases at V and 2 bases at J, leaving 8 bases unmatched. Looked up from germline, CDR1 is SGHVS and CDR2 is FQNEAQ. The CDR3 loop spans 17 amino acids. CDR3 sequence reads: CASSLALTRTSAYEQYF. The CDR3 coding sequence is TGTGCCAGCAGCTTAGCCTTGACAAGGACTAGCGCCTACGAGCAGTACTTC. The full variable domain, completed using reference TRBV7-8 and TRBJ2-7, is GAGVSQSPRYKVAKRGQDVALRCDPISGHVSLFWYQQALGQGPEFLTYFQNEAQLDKSGLPSDRFFAERPEGSVSTLKIQRTQQEDSAVYLCASSLALTRTSAYEQYFGPGTRLTVT.

In the case of this clone: One end of the junction is discordant with germline, which a read error may explain. The chain is built from TRBV11-2 and TRBJ2-2; weak D call: TRBD2 (5 bases). Germline-derived CDR1 and CDR2 are SGHAT and FQNNGV. The CDR3 runs to 14 residues. CDR3 nucleotides: TGTGCCAGCAGCCCTGGACTGAACATCGGGGAGCTGTTTTTT. Amino acid sequence: CASSPGLNIGELFF.

This rearrangement joins TRBV29-1 to TRBJ1-2, with unresolved D. CDR3 length: 13 amino acids. Germline loops: CDR1 SQVTM, CDR2 ANQGSEA. The ends were cut back, 4 bases at V and 4 bases at J, with 13 bases in the middle. The CDR3 is CSVVLPRSYGYTF. The CDR3 DNA sequence: TGCAGCGTTGTCCTCCCGCGGAGCTATGGCTACACCTTC. The complete variable domain, with remaining parts taken from reference TRBV29-1 and TRBJ1-2, reads SAVISQKPSRDICQRGTSLTIQCQVDSQVTMMFWYRQQPGQSLTLIATANQGSEATYESGFVIDKFPISRPNLTFSTLTVSNMSPEDSSIYLCSVVLPRSYGYTFGSGTRLTVV.

The V and J genes are TRBV5-1 and TRBJ1-1; TRBD1 aligns across 7 bases. V trimming: 6 bases; J trimming: 5 bases; junction bases outside the gene matches: 10. Germline V CDR1 and CDR2: SGHRS, YFSETQ. This CDR3 is built from 14 residues. The CDR3 loop is CASTQGQSGTEAFF. CDR3 nucleotides: TGCGCCAGCACCCAGGGACAGTCCGGGACTGAAGCTTTCTTT.

In its sample, this clone was seen once. The V and J genes are TRBV6-6 and TRBJ2-7, with 13 bases aligning to TRBD2. Germline V gives CDR1 MNHNY, CDR2 SVGAGI (reference sequence). The CDR3 covers 15 residues. The ends lost 5 bases at V and 2 bases at J; junction bases unmatched: 3. The CDR3 nucleotides are TGTGCCAGCAGTCCACTAGCGGGAGGGACCTACGAGCAGTACTTC. Translated, it gives CASSPLAGGTYEQYF.

V gene TRBV5-4 combines with J gene TRBJ1-3; D is uncertain. Germline V gives CDR1 SGHNT, CDR2 YYREEE (reference sequence). The CDR3 spans 16 residues. V lost 4 bases to trimming and J lost 0 bases, with 14 bases between them. CDR3 protein: CASSVGGTSSGNTIYF. The DNA of the CDR3 is TGTGCCAGCAGCGTTGGAGGAACAAGCTCTGGAAACACCATATATTTT.

This clone was detected only a few times. This sequence joins TRBV28 and TRBJ1-2; D is unresolved. Between the trimmed V and J ends, which lost 2 bases and 5 bases, there was a span of 6 bases. Germline V CDR1 and CDR2: MDHEN, SYDVKM. The CDR3 sequence is 12 residues long. The CDR3 here is CASSLGFYGYTF. CDR3 coding DNA: TGTGCCAGCAGTTTAGGCTTTTATGGCTACACCTTC.